This T cell receptor (beta chain) was captured by sequencing in a study of breast tumors, draining lymph nodes, adjacent tissues listed by TCRdb under 2016. Context from the whole study: TCR beta repertoires were compared across tumor, adjacent nontumor tissue and axillary lymph nodes obtained from breast cancer patients. The study aimed to assess the relationships and possible T-cell exchange between tumor, surrounding tissue and draining lymph node repertoires in human breast cancer. The full study reports these points: The data were considered consistent with most tumor T cells being derived from the lymph node and subsequently expanding within tumor tissue. Tumor T-cell repertoires showed less diversity than lymph node repertoires and more diversity than nontumor tissue repertoires, and tumor T-cell repertoires showed preferential V and J gene usage. Rather than being directly demonstrated, the conclusion that tumor T cells originate in lymph nodes was presented as consistent with a hypothesis. Tumor and nontumor tissue repertoires were significantly more similar in luminal-like than in basal-like breast cancer.

A word on this clonotype: Its antigen is unknown. A read error is possible here, since a much larger clone lies one base away.

The lymph node samples were taken from the axillary draining lymph nodes of breast cancer patients. Sequences SGDLS (CDR1) and YYNGEE (CDR2) are obtained from the germline V gene. From the cysteine through the phenylalanine, the CDR3 covers 15 amino acids. Just the 45-base CDR3 DNA is kept, in frame starting at base 1. For sequencing, an Illumina HiSeq 2000 was employed. Multiplex PCR amplification was used to generate the TCR beta chain libraries. The amplified TCR beta chain products were analyzed by high-throughput sequencing. Using fastp at Q25 and MiXCR, TCRdb reprocessed the public reads and kept productive beta chains. Each entry is one CDR3 protein sequence, shown with its most common DNA and genes. The sample table records 150,000 to 200,000 distinct CDR3 sequences; around a third of these occur just once. The ten largest clones capture around 4.1% of the sample.

The rearranged chain carries TRBV9 and TRBJ2-1; 7 central nucleotides agree with TRBD1. The source material was axillary lymph node tissue. The sequence came from a female donor with breast cancer. Some clones in this sample may be carry-over from other donors' samples. The DNA reads as follows: TGTGCCAGCAGCGTAAGGGACAGTTCCTACAATGAGCCGTTCTTC. It is translated as CASSVRDSSYNEPFF.